The source of this TCR beta chain is a study of metastatic and nonmetastatic thyroid tumors. TCRdb reprocessed the PCR reads using MiXCR. Among 3,000 to 4,000 clones, under 25% were seen once, and the ten largest hold 33%. Patients underwent thyroid surgery, and none had received any treatment before it. This clone is medium-sized (0.01 to 0.1%) by share. The source material was tumor tissue. The receptor was derived from a male donor with papillary thyroid cancer or a benign thyroid nodule (not recorded which). Some clones in this sample may be carry-over from other donors' samples.

The CDR3 loop is CASSDPPLETQYF. DNA for the CDR3: TGTGCCAGCAGCGATCCCCCCTTAGAGACCCAGTACTTC. The V call is TRBV6-2 or TRBV6-3, the J call TRBJ2-5, with D unclear. This CDR3 has 13 amino acids. Per the germline V gene, CDR1 is MNHEY and CDR2 is SVGEGT. V lost 6 bases and J 4 bases, leaving 12 bases between the germline ends.